The rows below give T cell receptor beta chains drawn from one sample of a study of cytomegalovirus exposure and HLA in healthy donors. Assay used: immunoSEQ multiplex PCR; TCRdb lists only in-frame clones, some missing. Counted here are fewer than 150,000 clones, approximately 85% occurring once; the ten biggest clones make up around 5%. Sequencing was done on a sample of PBMCs. These receptors were taken from a young man in good health and CMV-seronegative. Each CDR3 is given without its conserved first and last residue. D genes are given only for firm matches.

D | V | CDR3
NA | TRBV7-6 | ASSLAGAREMNTEAF
TRBD1 | TRBV6-1 | ASITRQGATKRQY
TRBD1 | TRBV5-1 | ASSGQGRPGSSPLH
TRBD2 | TRBV7-2 | ASSLVAGVADTQY
NA | TRBV4-2 | ASSELGSSYEQY
NA | TRBV10-3 | AISQEGGGYT
TRBD1 | TRBV6-1 | ASSDKGTGANQPQH
NA | TRBV5-6 | ASSPGQPAYEQY
NA | TRBV5-4 | ASSLEVLLGGYT
NA | TRBV19 | ASSIGREPSQPQH
TRBD1 | TRBV6-5 | ASSIDRGNYEQY
TRBD1 | TRBV4-1 | ASSQEAGGPYEQY
NA | TRBV9 | ASSGDRFENEQY
TRBD1 | TRBV12-5 | ASGTGTGHSEQY
TRBD2 | TRBV7-2 | ASSLIISGRYNEQF
NA | TRBV5-4 | ASSLDSSGNTIY
NA | TRBV5-4 | ASSLAGGEQY
NA | TRBV19 | ASSILENQPQH
TRBD2 | TRBV19 | ASSISGGTYEQY
TRBD1 | TRBV19 | ASSTGTGSDTYSNQPQH
TRBD1 | TRBV5-6 | ASSTFPGQGMSGYT
NA | TRBV5-1 | ASSLAEGVPSYNEQF
NA | TRBV5-1 | ASSPPTRDSTGELF
NA | TRBV15 | ATSTAGPPNEKLF
TRBD2 | TRBV5-4 | ASSTPGGQRGTDTQY
NA | TRBV5-1 | ASSSDTASYNEQF
TRBD2 | TRBV7-9 | ASSTGGLGDYEQY
NA | TRBV29-1 | SVQPPGEKLF
NA | TRBV6-1 | ASSEAGAGELF
TRBD1 | TRBV6-5 | ASRPNRGEAF
TRBD1 | TRBV2 | ASSPGTGVREQY
NA | TRBV2 | ASSDFDYYEQY
NA | TRBV15 | ATSRIGRYYT
NA | TRBV19 | ASSITGYNEQF
NA | TRBV2 | ASTPTGTRNYGYT
TRBD2 | TRBV5-6 | ASSFFLLGGGTSTDTQY
TRBD2 | TRBV13 | ASSSLRRGGVEVGTDTQY
NA | TRBV5-8 | ASSLLTGPYEQY
TRBD1 | TRBV27 | ASSHGTGPEPQH
NA | TRBV5-6 | ASSLPGEGGGFTDTQY
TRBD2 | TRBV13 | ASSSTTSGRKGETQY
NA | TRBV2 | ASSDQGISTDTQY
NA | TRBV10-3 | AIMRAGTYEQY
NA | TRBV5-4 | ASSLAGPVETQY
TRBD1 | TRBV5-1 | ASSPQGGTGTYGYT
NA | TRBV6-6 | ASSYPQGRDQPQH
TRBD1 | TRBV5-6 | ASSTGQGYQPQH
TRBD1 | TRBV5-8 | ASSPMGDRGYGYT
NA | TRBV5-6 | ASSRDTYEQY